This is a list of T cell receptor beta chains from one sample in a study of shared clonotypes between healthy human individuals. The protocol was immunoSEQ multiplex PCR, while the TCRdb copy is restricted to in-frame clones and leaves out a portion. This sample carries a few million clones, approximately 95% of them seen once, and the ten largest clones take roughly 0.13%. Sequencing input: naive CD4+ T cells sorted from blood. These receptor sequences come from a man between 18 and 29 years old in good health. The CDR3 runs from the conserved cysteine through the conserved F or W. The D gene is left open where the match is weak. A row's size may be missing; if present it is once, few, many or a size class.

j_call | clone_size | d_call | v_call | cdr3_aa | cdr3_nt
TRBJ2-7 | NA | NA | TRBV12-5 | CASRPPDSYEQYF | TGTGCTAGTCGTCCCCCGGACTCCTACGAGCAGTACTTC
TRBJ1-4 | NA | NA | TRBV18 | CASSPGGAWEKLFF | TGTGCCAGCTCACCAGGGGGGGCCTGGGAAAAACTGTTTTTT
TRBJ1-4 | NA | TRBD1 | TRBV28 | CASSPVTGGFRTNEKLFF | TGTGCCAGCAGTCCCGTTACAGGGGGTTTTAGGACTAATGAAAAACTGTTTTTT
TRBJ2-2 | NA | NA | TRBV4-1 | CASSTSRDPHGTGELFF | TGCGCCAGCAGCACGAGCCGGGACCCACACGGAACCGGGGAGCTGTTTTTT
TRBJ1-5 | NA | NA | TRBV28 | CASVVSSNQPQHF | TGTGCCAGCGTTGTCAGTAGCAATCAGCCCCAGCATTTT
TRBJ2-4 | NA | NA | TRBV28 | CASSSETVNIQYF | TGTGCCAGCAGTTCAGAGACAGTAAACATTCAGTACTTC
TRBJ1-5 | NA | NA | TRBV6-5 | CASSYGRGNQPQHF | TGTGCCAGCAGTTACGGAAGGGGCAATCAGCCCCAGCATTTT
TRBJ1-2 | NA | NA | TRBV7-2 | CASSLIAGIHGYTF | TGTGCCAGCAGCTTAATAGCAGGGATCCATGGCTACACCTTC
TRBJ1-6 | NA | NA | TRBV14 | CASSQVRQAGSPLHF | TGTGCCAGCAGCCAAGTGAGACAGGCTGGTTCACCCCTCCACTTT
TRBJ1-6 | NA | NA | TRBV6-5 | CASSYSGYNSPLHF | TGTGCCAGCAGTTACTCAGGGTATAATTCACCCCTCCACTTT
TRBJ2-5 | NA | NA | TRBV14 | CASSQDLRETQYF | TGTGCCAGCAGCCAAGATCTTAGGGAGACCCAGTACTTC
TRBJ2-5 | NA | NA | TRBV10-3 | CAISESGGSREETQYF | TGTGCCATCAGTGAGTCCGGGGGAAGTAGGGAAGAGACCCAGTACTTC
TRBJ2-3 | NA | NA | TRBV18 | CALAERYTDTQYF | TGTGCCCTTGCCGAAAGGTACACAGATACGCAGTATTTT
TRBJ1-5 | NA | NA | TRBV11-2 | CASSLRGAGQPQHF | TGTGCCAGCAGCTTACGGGGTGCGGGTCAGCCCCAGCATTTT
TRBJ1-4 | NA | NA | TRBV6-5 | CASSKLGTDNEKLFF | TGTGCCAGCAGTAAACTCGGGACGGATAATGAAAAACTGTTTTTT
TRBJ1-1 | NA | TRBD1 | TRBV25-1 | CASSEYRGDSGIEAFF | TGTGCCAGCAGTGAATATCGAGGGGACAGCGGTATTGAAGCTTTCTTT
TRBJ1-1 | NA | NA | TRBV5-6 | CASSLSPGMNTEAFF | TGTGCCAGCAGCTTGTCCCCAGGGATGAACACTGAAGCTTTCTTT
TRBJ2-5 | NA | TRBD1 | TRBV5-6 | CASGLGQGTAQYF | TGTGCCAGCGGTTTAGGACAGGGAACTGCCCAGTACTTC
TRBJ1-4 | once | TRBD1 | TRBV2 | CANSGTGNEKLFF | TGTGCCAACAGTGGGACAGGGAATGAAAAACTGTTTTTT
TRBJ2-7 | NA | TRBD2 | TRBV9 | CASSPGTSGRRGYEQYF | TGTGCCAGCAGCCCCGGGACTAGCGGGAGGAGGGGCTACGAGCAGTACTTC
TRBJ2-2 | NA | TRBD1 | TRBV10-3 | CAITGTGNGELFF | TGTGCCATCACCGGGACAGGGAACGGGGAGCTGTTTTTT
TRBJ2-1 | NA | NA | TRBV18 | CASSPSRVPDEQFF | TGTGCCAGCTCACCATCAAGAGTTCCCGATGAGCAGTTCTTC
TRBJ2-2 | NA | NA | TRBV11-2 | CASSRDRELFF | TGTGCCAGCAGCCGCGACAGGGAGCTGTTTTTT
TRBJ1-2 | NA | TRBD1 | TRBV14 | CASSKDRGQKGYTF | TGTGCCAGCAGCAAGGACAGGGGGCAGAAGGGCTACACCTTC
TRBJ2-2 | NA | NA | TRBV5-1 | CASSLRVPNTGELFF | TGCGCCAGCAGCTTGAGGGTACCGAACACCGGGGAGCTGTTTTTT
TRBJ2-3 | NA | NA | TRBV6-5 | CASSGLLVDTQYF | TGTGCCAGCAGTGGCCTTCTGGTAGATACGCAGTATTTT
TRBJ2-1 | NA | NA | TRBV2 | CASSDGQGAYNEQFF | TGTGCCAGCAGTGACGGCCAGGGAGCCTACAATGAGCAGTTCTTC
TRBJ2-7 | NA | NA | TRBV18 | CASSPPSILNEQYF | TGTGCCAGCTCACCACCGTCCATATTGAACGAGCAGTACTTC
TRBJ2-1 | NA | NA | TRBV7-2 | CASSFMVGVDDEQFF | TGTGCCAGCAGCTTCATGGTGGGAGTAGACGATGAGCAGTTCTTC
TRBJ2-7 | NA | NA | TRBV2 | CASSAGMEQYF | TGTGCCAGCAGTGCAGGGATGGAGCAGTACTTC
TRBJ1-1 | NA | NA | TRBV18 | CASSPLAVNTEAFF | TGTGCCAGCTCCCCACTGGCAGTGAACACTGAAGCTTTCTTT
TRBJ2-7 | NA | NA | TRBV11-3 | CASSTRTQGTYEQYF | TGTGCCAGCAGCACGAGGACCCAGGGGACCTACGAGCAGTACTTC
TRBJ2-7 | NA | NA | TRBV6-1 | CASSDEAGYEQYF | TGTGCCAGCAGTGACGAGGCGGGCTACGAGCAGTACTTC
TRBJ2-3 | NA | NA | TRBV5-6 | CASSPGALDSTDTQYF | TGTGCCAGCAGTCCGGGCGCTCTGGATTCCACAGATACGCAGTATTTT
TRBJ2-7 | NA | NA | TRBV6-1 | CASSEIGQTTYEQYF | TGTGCCAGCAGTGAAATTGGACAGACTACCTACGAGCAGTACTTC
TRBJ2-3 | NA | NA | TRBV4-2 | CASSQELAPSSDTQYF | TGTGCCAGCAGCCAAGAATTGGCGCCAAGTTCAGATACGCAGTATTTT
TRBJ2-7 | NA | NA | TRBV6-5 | CASSYSTDYYEQYF | TGTGCCAGCAGTTACTCGACAGATTACTACGAGCAGTACTTC
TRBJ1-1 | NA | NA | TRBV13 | CASSFRQGSTEAFF | TGTGCCAGCAGCTTCAGGCAGGGAAGCACTGAAGCTTTCTTT
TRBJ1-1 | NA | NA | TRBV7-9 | CASSPPGRVNTEAFF | TGTGCCAGCAGCCCTCCGGGCAGGGTGAACACTGAAGCTTTCTTT
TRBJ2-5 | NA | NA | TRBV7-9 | CASSDPAAGETQYF | TGTGCCAGCAGCGACCCCGCGGCGGGAGAGACCCAGTACTTC
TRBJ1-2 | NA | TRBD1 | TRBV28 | CASSPPSGTGGGYTF | TGTGCCAGCAGCCCCCCCTCCGGGACAGGGGGGGGCTACACCTTC
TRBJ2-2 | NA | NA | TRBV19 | CASSTTGELFF | TGTGCCAGTAGTACAACCGGGGAGCTGTTTTTT
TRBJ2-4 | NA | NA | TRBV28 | CASRTVGPAKNIQYF | TGTGCCAGCAGGACAGTGGGCCCAGCCAAAAACATTCAGTACTTC
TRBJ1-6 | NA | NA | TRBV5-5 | CASSAGPNLNSPLHF | TGTGCCAGCAGCGCGGGACCGAACCTTAATTCACCCCTCCACTTT